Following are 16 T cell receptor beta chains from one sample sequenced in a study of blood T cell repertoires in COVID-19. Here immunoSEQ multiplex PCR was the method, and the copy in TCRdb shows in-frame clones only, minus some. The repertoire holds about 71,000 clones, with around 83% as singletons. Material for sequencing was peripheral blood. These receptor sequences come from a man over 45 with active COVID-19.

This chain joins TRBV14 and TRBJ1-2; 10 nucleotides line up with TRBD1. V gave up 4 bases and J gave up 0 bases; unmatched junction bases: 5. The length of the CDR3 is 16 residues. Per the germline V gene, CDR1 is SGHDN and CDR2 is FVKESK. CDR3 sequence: CASSRWTGGTNYGYTF. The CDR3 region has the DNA TGTGCCAGCAGCCGCTGGACAGGGGGTACTAACTATGGCTACACCTTC.

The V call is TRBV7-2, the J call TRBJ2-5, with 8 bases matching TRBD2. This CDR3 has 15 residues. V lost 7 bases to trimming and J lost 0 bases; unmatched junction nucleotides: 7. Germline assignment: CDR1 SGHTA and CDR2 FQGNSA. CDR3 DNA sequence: TGTGCCAGCACCGGCCAGCGGGGGTACCAAGAGACCCAGTACTTC. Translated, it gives CASTGQRGYQETQYF.

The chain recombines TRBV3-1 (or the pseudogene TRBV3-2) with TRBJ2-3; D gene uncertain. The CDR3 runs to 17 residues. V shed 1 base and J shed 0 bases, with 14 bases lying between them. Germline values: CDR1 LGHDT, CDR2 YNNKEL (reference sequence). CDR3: CASSQVPAFYSTDTQYF. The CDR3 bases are TGTGCCAGCAGCCAAGTCCCAGCGTTCTATAGCACAGATACGCAGTATTTT.

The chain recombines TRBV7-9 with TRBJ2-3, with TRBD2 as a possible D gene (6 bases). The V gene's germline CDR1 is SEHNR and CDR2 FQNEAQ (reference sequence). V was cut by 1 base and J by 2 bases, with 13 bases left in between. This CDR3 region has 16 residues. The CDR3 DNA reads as TGTGCCAGCAGCTTAGTGGTGCGGGGAAACACAGATACGCAGTATTTT. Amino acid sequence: CASSLVVRGNTDTQYF.

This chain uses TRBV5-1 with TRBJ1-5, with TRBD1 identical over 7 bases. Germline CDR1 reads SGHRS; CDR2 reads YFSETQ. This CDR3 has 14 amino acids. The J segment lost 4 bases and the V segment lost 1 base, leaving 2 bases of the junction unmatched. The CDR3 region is CASSLTTGNQPQHF. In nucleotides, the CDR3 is TGCGCCAGCAGCTTGACGACAGGGAATCAGCCCCAGCATTTT.

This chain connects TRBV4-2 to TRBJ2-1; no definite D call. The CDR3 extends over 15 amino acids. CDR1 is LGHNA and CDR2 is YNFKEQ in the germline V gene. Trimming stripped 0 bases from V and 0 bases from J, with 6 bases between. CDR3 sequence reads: CASSQDLSSYNEQFF. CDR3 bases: TGTGCCAGCAGCCAAGATCTAAGCTCCTACAATGAGCAGTTCTTC.

The CDR3, as DNA: TGTGCCAGCAGCTTAAACGGGACAGGGGGGCACGAGCAGTACTTC. This gives the protein CASSLNGTGGHEQYF. This chain connects TRBV7-9 to TRBJ2-7; 11 bases fit TRBD1. This CDR3 is 15 amino acids long. V lost 2 bases and J lost 5; bases outside the gene matches: 5. Germline CDR1 reads SEHNR; CDR2 reads FQNEAQ (reference sequence).

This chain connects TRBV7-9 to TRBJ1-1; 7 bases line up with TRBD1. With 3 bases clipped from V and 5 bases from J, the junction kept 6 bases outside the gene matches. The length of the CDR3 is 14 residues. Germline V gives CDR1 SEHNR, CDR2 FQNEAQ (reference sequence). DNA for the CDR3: TGTGCCAGCAGCTTTGAGGGGGCGATAACTGAAGCTTTCTTT. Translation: CASSFEGAITEAFF.

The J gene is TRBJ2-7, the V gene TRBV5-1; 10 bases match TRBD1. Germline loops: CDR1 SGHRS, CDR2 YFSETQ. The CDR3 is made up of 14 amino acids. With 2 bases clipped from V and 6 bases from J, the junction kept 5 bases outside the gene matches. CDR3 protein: CASSFRDRGGEQYF. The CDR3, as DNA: TGCGCCAGCAGCTTCCGGGACAGGGGTGGCGAGCAGTACTTC.

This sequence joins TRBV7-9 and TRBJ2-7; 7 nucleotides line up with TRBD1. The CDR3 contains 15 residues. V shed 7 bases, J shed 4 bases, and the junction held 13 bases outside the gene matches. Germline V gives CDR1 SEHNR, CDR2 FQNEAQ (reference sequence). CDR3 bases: TGTGCCAGCACCCTAGGGGGTAGGGGGCTTTACGAGCAGTACTTC. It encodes CASTLGGRGLYEQYF.

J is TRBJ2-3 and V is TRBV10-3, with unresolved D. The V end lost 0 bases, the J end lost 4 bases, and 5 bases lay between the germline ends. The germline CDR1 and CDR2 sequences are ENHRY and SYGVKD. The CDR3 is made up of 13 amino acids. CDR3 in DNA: TGTGCCATCAGTGAGTCCCCCGCAGATACGCAGTATTTT. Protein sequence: CAISESPADTQYF.

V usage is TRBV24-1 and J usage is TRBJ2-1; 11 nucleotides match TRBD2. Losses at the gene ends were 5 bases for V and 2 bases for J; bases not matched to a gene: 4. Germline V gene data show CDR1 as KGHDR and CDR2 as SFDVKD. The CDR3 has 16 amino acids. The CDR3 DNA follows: TGTGCCACCAGTGCCCCGACTAGCGGGGCCTACAATGAGCAGTTCTTC. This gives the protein CATSAPTSGAYNEQFF.

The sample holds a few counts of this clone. This CDR3 is CASSSPGDGYTF. The CDR3 bases are TGCGCCAGCAGTTCCCCGGGGGATGGCTACACCTTC. J is TRBJ1-2 and V is TRBV5-1; tentative D call: TRBD1 (5 bases). The CDR3 extends over 12 amino acids. V was trimmed by 5 bases and J by 6 bases, leaving 11 bases between them. CDR1 and CDR2 from the germline V gene are SGHRS and YFSETQ.

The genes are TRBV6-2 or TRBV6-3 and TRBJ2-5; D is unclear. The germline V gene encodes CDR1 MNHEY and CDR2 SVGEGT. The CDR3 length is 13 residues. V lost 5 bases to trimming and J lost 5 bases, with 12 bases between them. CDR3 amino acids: CASSTRLGETQYF. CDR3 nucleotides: TGTGCCAGCAGTACCCGACTTGGGGAGACCCAGTACTTC.

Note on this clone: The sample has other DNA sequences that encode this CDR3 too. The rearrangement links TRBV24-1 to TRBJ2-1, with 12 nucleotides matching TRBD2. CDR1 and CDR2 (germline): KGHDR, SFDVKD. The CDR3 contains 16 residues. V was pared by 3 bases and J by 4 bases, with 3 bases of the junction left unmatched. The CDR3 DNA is TGTGCCACCAGTGATCCTAGCGGGAGGGCTTACAATGAGCAGTTCTTC. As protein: CATSDPSGRAYNEQFF.

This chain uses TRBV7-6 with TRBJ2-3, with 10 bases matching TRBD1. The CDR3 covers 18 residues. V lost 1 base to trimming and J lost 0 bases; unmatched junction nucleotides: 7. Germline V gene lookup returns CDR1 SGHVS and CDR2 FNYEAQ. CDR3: CASSLGKGQGGSTDTQYF. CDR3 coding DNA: TGTGCCAGCAGCTTAGGGAAAGGACAGGGGGGGAGCACAGATACGCAGTATTTT. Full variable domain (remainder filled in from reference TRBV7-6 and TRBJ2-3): GAGVSQSPRYKVTKRGQDVALRCDPISGHVSLYWYRQALGQGPEFLTYFNYEAQQDKSGLPNDRFSAERPEGSISTLTIQRTEQRDSAMYRCASSLGKGQGGSTDTQYFGPGTRLTVL.